The 24 T cell receptor beta chains below all came from one sample that was sequenced in a study of T-cell reconstitution after alpha-beta-depleted transplantation in children. Construction of the TCRbeta library involved unique molecular identifiers. TCRdb re-analysed the PCR reads in MiXCR, keeping a single row per CDR3 protein. This sample has around 72,000 distinct CDR3 sequences; 4.9% occur once, and the top ten carry approximately 17%. The input for sequencing was PBMCs, mostly from graft donor cells, taken 180 days after TCRalphabeta/CD19-depleted stem cell transplant. The receptors shown here come from a boy younger than two who had a stem cell transplant for acute myeloid leukemia, so the T cells may come from the graft donor.

There are many counts of this clonotype. The chain is built from TRBV5-1 and TRBJ2-2, with D hard to call. Germline loops: CDR1 SGHRS, CDR2 YFSETQ. CDR3 length: 14 residues. The V gene lost 5 bases and the J gene lost 1 base, with 9 bases spanning the gap. The CDR3 sequence: CASSISRNTGELFF. CDR3 coding DNA: TGCGCCAGCAGTATTTCGCGGAACACCGGGGAGCTGTTTTTT.

There are many counts of this clonotype. The chain recombines TRBV11-1 with TRBJ2-5; 9 bases line up with TRBD1. The CDR3 is made up of 15 amino acids. Germline V lookup: CDR1 SGHAT, CDR2 FQDESV (reference sequence). Trimming at V came to 4 bases and at J to 3 bases, leaving 6 bases not matched to a gene. In nucleotides, the CDR3 is TGTGCCAGCAGCTCCCTGGGACAGGGCGAAGAGACCCAGTACTTC. It encodes CASSSLGQGEETQYF. The full variable domain, rest sourced from reference TRBV11-1 and TRBJ2-5, is EAEVAQSPRYKITEKSQAVAFWCDPISGHATLYWYRQILGQGPELLVQFQDESVVDDSQLPKDRFSAERLKGVDSTLKIQPAELGDSAMYLCASSSLGQGEETQYFGPGTRLLVL.

In this sample, this clonotype turned up many times. The gene calls are TRBV5-1 and TRBJ1-1, with 7 bases matching TRBD1. V shed 4 bases and J 4 bases; nucleotides not matched to a gene: 16. Germline CDR1 and CDR2: SGHRS and YFSETQ. This CDR3 is 17 amino acids long. In DNA form, the CDR3 reads TGCGCCAGCAGCCCATCGAGGGAGGGGGCGAAGGGCACTGAAGCTTTCTTT. This translates into CASSPSREGAKGTEAFF.

This clonotype was detected many times. In nucleotides, the CDR3 is TGTGCCAGCAGCAAATTCGACAGTGGCAATGAGCAGTTCTTC. This encodes CASSKFDSGNEQFF. The V and J genes are TRBV11-2 and TRBJ2-1, with TRBD1 as a possible D gene (5 bases). This CDR3 region has 14 residues. Germline V CDR1 and CDR2: SGHAT, FQNNGV. V lost 5 bases and J 6 bases, leaving 14 bases between the germline ends.

At least ten counts were recorded for this clonotype. The chain couples TRBV20-1 to TRBJ2-5; D is undetermined. V lost 0 bases and J lost 1, with 15 bases in between. The CDR3 spans 16 residues. The germline CDR1 and CDR2 sequences are DFQATT and SNEGSKA (reference sequence). The CDR3 reads CSARERLPIPQETQYF. In DNA form, the CDR3 reads TGCAGTGCTAGAGAGAGGCTACCCATACCCCAAGAGACCCAGTACTTC.

This clonotype was seen ten or more times. The V and J genes are TRBV15 and TRBJ2-2; D call uncertain. Trimming left V 5 bases short and J 4 bases short, with 8 bases between. The CDR3 length is 13 residues. Per the germline V gene, CDR1 is LNHNV and CDR2 is YYDKDF (reference sequence). Written as DNA, the CDR3 is TGTGCCACCAGCGAAAAGGGCACCGGGGAGCTGTTTTTT. This encodes CATSEKGTGELFF.

This clonotype was recorded many times. This rearrangement joins TRBV3-1 to TRBJ2-2; perhaps TRBD2 as D (6 bases). This CDR3 contains 15 residues. The germline CDR1 and CDR2 sequences are LGHDT and YNNKEL (reference sequence). V lost 3 bases and J lost 1, with 9 bases in between. The CDR3 region is CASSHWRGNTGELFF. For the CDR3, the DNA is TGTGCCAGCAGCCATTGGCGGGGGAACACCGGGGAGCTGTTTTTT. The full variable domain, rest sourced from reference TRBV3-1 and TRBJ2-2, is DTAVSQTPKYLVTQMGNDKSIKCEQNLGHDTMYWYKQDSKKFLKIMFSYNNKELIINETVPNRFSPKSPDKAHLNLHINSLELGDSAVYFCASSHWRGNTGELFFGEGSRLTVL.

This clonotype was seen many times. The chain has TRBV20-1 and TRBJ2-5, with 7 bases identical to TRBD2. CDR1 is DFQATT and CDR2 is SNEGSKA in the germline V gene (reference sequence). The trim removed 3 bases at V and 0 bases at J, leaving 7 bases unmatched. This CDR3 comprises 15 residues. CDR3 loop: CSARLKRGYQETQYF. The CDR3 bases are TGCAGTGCTAGGCTCAAGCGGGGCTACCAAGAGACCCAGTACTTC.

The CDR3 DNA is TGTGCCAGCGTGGAGGTCGTCAGGGAAACCTACGAGCAGTACGTC. This translates into CASVEVVRETYEQYV. V and J are TRBV6-1 and TRBJ2-7; D tentatively reads TRBD1 or TRBD2 (5 bases each). Deletions cut 8 bases from V and 2 bases from J, with 19 bases between. Germline V gene lookup returns CDR1 MNHNS and CDR2 SASEGT. The CDR3 covers 15 residues.

In this sample, this clonotype turned up many times. The chain recombines TRBV6-2 or TRBV6-3 with TRBJ1-1; D is ambiguous. Germline values: CDR1 MNHEY, CDR2 SVGEGT. Trimming left V 5 bases short and J 0 bases short, with 16 bases between. The CDR3 has 16 residues. The CDR3 DNA is TGTGCCAGCAGTCCCTTCAAGGGCTTATTGAACACTGAAGCTTTCTTT. Translating gives CASSPFKGLLNTEAFF.

A note on this clonotype: Given a much more abundant clone one base away, this may be a read error. This rearrangement joins TRBV27 to TRBJ1-2; TRBD1 is a possible D gene (6 bases). The CDR3 loop spans 14 amino acids. The germline CDR1 and CDR2 sequences are MNHEY and SMNVEV (reference sequence). Trimming stripped 4 bases from V and 6 bases from J, with 15 bases between. The CDR3 bases are TGTGCCAGCAGTTCTCGGACAGCGTCCCATGGCTACACCTTC. Its translation: CASSSRTASHGYTF.

This clonotype came up many times. The chain carries TRBV2 and TRBJ1-4; D call uncertain. Per germline, CDR1 SNHLY and CDR2 FYNNEI. The CDR3 contains 15 residues. V shed 4 bases and J shed 0 bases, with 9 bases lying between them. CDR3 sequence reads: CASSAPGATNEKLFF. The DNA for the CDR3 is TGTGCCAGCAGTGCCCCGGGTGCAACTAATGAAAAACTGTTTTTT.

This clonotype was detected many times. The CDR3 loop is CASSYGAQWGRNTEAFF. CDR3 coding DNA: TGTGCCAGCAGTTACGGTGCGCAGTGGGGCAGAAACACTGAAGCTTTCTTT. The rearrangement joins TRBV6-2 or TRBV6-3 to TRBJ1-1; TRBD1 is a possible D gene (5 bases). Trimming took 2 bases from V and 2 from J, leaving 18 bases between them. This CDR3 is built from 17 residues. Germline V gene data show CDR1 as MNHEY and CDR2 as SVGEGT.

This clonotype has ten or more counts. The chain employs TRBV20-1 and TRBJ2-3; D is ambiguous. CDR1 is DFQATT and CDR2 is SNEGSKA in the germline V gene (reference sequence). The CDR3 spans 10 residues. Trimming pared 8 bases from V and 6 bases from J, leaving 9 bases between. CDR3 sequence reads: CSITPDTQYF. DNA for the CDR3: TGCAGTATAACCCCCGATACGCAGTATTTT.

This clonotype has ten or more counts. The J gene is TRBJ1-4, the V gene TRBV20-1; D uncertain. Germline loops: CDR1 DFQATT, CDR2 SNEGSKA (reference sequence). V lost 1 base and J lost 7, with 13 bases in between. The CDR3 has 14 residues. DNA for the CDR3: TGCAGTGCTAGAGTCAAGGGTTGGAGTGAAAAACTGTTTTTT. Its protein is CSARVKGWSEKLFF.

This clonotype was detected many times. The genes are TRBV12-3 or TRBV12-4 and TRBJ1-5, with D unresolved. The CDR3 length is 14 residues. Trimming took off 4 bases at V and 7 bases at J, with 14 bases between the two ends. This CDR3 reads CASSSSMAGQPQHF. CDR3 in DNA: TGTGCCAGCAGTTCTAGCATGGCGGGGCAGCCCCAGCATTTT.

Ten or more counts support this clonotype. CDR3 in amino acids: CATRVGNTGELFF. The CDR3 region has the DNA TGTGCCACCAGGGTTGGGAACACCGGGGAGCTGTTTTTT. This chain joins TRBV24-1 and TRBJ2-2; D remains unclear. V lost 7 bases and J lost 1, with 6 bases in between. The CDR3 sequence is 13 residues long. Germline V CDR1 and CDR2: KGHDR, SFDVKD.

Ten or more counts support this clonotype. V is TRBV20-1 and J is TRBJ2-7; D is undetermined. Trimming shortened V by 3 bases and J by 4 bases, and 10 bases separated the two germline ends. CDR1 DFQATT and CDR2 SNEGSKA come from the germline V gene (reference sequence). The CDR3 has 12 residues. The DNA of the CDR3 is TGCAGTGCTAGCTTGACTGGTTACGAGCAGTACTTC. It codes for CSASLTGYEQYF.

This clonotype showed up many times. The chain links TRBV5-6 to TRBJ1-6; 8 positions match TRBD1. The germline V gene encodes CDR1 SGHDT and CDR2 YYEEEE. J was trimmed by 8 bases and V by 4 bases; bases with no gene match: 8. The CDR3 sequence is 15 residues long. In nucleotides, the CDR3 is TGTGCCAGCAGCCTCCGGACAGGGTGGTATTCACCCCTCCACTTT. Its translation is CASSLRTGWYSPLHF.

This clonotype was seen at least ten times. The V call is TRBV12-3 or TRBV12-4, the J call TRBJ2-7, with no clear D. Trimming stripped 6 bases from V and 7 bases from J, with 13 bases between. CDR3 length: 12 amino acids. This chain's CDR3 is CASSLRQLEQYV. CDR3 bases: TGTGCCAGCAGCCTCCGCCAGTTGGAGCAGTACGTC.

This clonotype was counted at least ten times. This sequence joins TRBV29-1 and TRBJ2-3; unclear D gene. V was clipped by 6 bases and J by 5 bases, with 21 bases between them. The CDR3 consists of 15 residues. Per the germline V gene, CDR1 is SQVTM and CDR2 is ANQGSEA. DNA for the CDR3: TGCAGCGTCGGCGGCTTCGGACCGTTAGTAGATACGCAGTATTTT. It specifies CSVGGFGPLVDTQYF.

This clonotype came up a few times. The chain's CDR3 is CASSEASAWGKNIQYF. The CDR3 region has the DNA TGCGCCAGCAGTGAGGCCTCCGCCTGGGGCAAAAACATTCAGTACTTC. This sequence joins TRBV10-2 and TRBJ2-4, with unresolved D. This CDR3 has 16 residues. CDR1 and CDR2 from the germline V gene are WSHSY and SAAADI. Between the trimmed V and J ends, which lost 2 bases and 3 bases, there was a span of 14 bases.

This clonotype was found many times. The J gene is TRBJ2-7, the V gene TRBV27; tentatively, D is TRBD2 (7 bases). Germline V CDR1 and CDR2: MNHEY, SMNVEV (reference sequence). This CDR3 spans 15 amino acids. With 3 bases removed from V and 3 bases from J, the gap between germline ends came to 15 bases. Here the CDR3 DNA reads TGTGCCAGCAGTTTTGGGGAGGGGGAAATCTACGAGCAGTACTTC. Its translation is CASSFGEGEIYEQYF.

At least ten counts were recorded for this clonotype. The rearrangement uses TRBV4-1 and TRBJ1-2; D is unclear. Trimming took 2 bases from V and 4 from J, leaving 8 bases between them. This CDR3 is built from 13 residues. In germline, CDR1 is MGHRA, CDR2 YSYEKL. The CDR3 DNA sequence: TGCGCCAGCAGCCAAATTGGGCTCTATGGCTACACCTTC. Translating gives CASSQIGLYGYTF.